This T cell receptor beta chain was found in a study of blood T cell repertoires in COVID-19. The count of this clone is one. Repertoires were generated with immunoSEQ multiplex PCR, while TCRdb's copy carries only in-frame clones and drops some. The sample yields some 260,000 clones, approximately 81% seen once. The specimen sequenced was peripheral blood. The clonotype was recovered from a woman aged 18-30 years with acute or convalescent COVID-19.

CDR3 bases: TGTGCCAGCACTGGGGACACCTCCGGCACTGAAGCTTTCTTT. Protein sequence: CASTGDTSGTEAFF. The rearrangement joins TRBV2 to TRBJ1-1; D might be TRBD1 (6 bases). Looked up from germline, CDR1 is SNHLY and CDR2 is FYNNEI. This CDR3 is built from 14 residues. With 7 bases removed from V and 4 bases from J, the gap between germline ends came to 16 bases.